The 25 T cell receptor beta chains below come from one sample, sequenced in a study of cytomegalovirus exposure and HLA in healthy donors. PCR primers comprised 60 Vbeta and 13 Jbeta primers. Assay: immunoSEQ multiplex PCR; the TCRdb copy retains only in-frame clones and omits some. The sample spans approximately 37,000 clones; the ten largest clones claim approximately 5.9%. Source material: PBMCs. The source is a human donor in good health.

This chain uses TRBV6-5 with TRBJ1-2, with 8 bases matching TRBD1. The V gene's germline CDR1 is MNHEY and CDR2 SVGAGI. J lost 7 bases, V lost 6 bases, and 10 bases had no gene match. The CDR3 is 14 residues long. The CDR3 DNA reads as TGTGCCAGCAGATATGACAGGGGAGACGGTGGCTACACCTTC. It is translated as CASRYDRGDGGYTF.

The rearrangement uses TRBV7-8 and TRBJ1-4; 11 bases map to TRBD1. The V segment lost 4 bases and the J segment 8 bases; nucleotides outside the gene matches: 12. The germline gives CDR1 SGHVS, CDR2 FQNEAQ. CDR3 size: 17 residues. The CDR3 DNA is TGTGCCAGCAGCTCCGGACAGGGGGCGGGGGTTTTCGAAAAACTGTTTTTT. It encodes CASSSGQGAGVFEKLFF.

The chain links TRBV27 to TRBJ1-2; maybe TRBD1 (6 bases). This CDR3 contains 13 residues. Germline V CDR1 and CDR2: MNHEY, SMNVEV (reference sequence). Trimming left V 8 bases short and J 4 bases short, with 14 bases between. CDR3 amino acids: CASGGGASYGYTF. In DNA, the CDR3 is TGTGCCAGCGGGGGGGGCGCGAGCTATGGCTACACCTTC.

In the case of this clone: One end of the junction does not line up with germline, which may come from a read error. The chain couples TRBV7-7 to TRBJ2-1; 7 bases match TRBD1. CDR1 is SSHAT, CDR2 FNYEAQ, per germline (reference sequence). This CDR3 is 13 amino acids long. The CDR3 DNA reads as TGTGCTAGCAGCGGAGGACAGGACAATGAGCAGTTCTTC. Amino acid sequence: CASSGGQDNEQFF.

The CDR3 loop is CASSVWGGANQPQHF. CDR3 DNA sequence: TGTGCCAGCTCAGTCTGGGGGGGTGCCAATCAGCCCCAGCATTTT. V gene TRBV18 combines with J gene TRBJ1-5; maybe TRBD1 (5 bases). CDR1 is KGHSH and CDR2 is LQKENI in the germline V gene. Between the trimmed V and J ends, which lost 5 bases and 3 bases, there was a span of 14 bases. The CDR3 extends over 15 amino acids.

The rearrangement links TRBV6-6 to TRBJ2-7, with a weak D call TRBD1 (6 bases). CDR3 length: 15 residues. V shed 0 bases and J shed 3 bases, with 12 bases lying between them. Germline assignment: CDR1 MNHNY and CDR2 SVGAGI (reference sequence). The CDR3 region has the DNA TGTGCCAGCAGTTACTCCGGGAAAGGGGGCTACGAGCAGTACTTC. Translation: CASSYSGKGGYEQYF.

CDR3 DNA: TGTGCCAGCAGCCCGGGACTAGCGGGGGGAGGATATGAGCAGTTCTTC. Translated: CASSPGLAGGGYEQFF. This chain connects TRBV9 to TRBJ2-1; 15 bases agree with TRBD2. CDR3 size: 16 residues. Losses at the gene ends were 4 bases for V and 8 bases for J; bases not matched to a gene: 7. Germline CDR1 SGDLS, CDR2 YYNGEE.

The chain uses TRBV4-2 and TRBJ2-5; 7 nucleotides match TRBD2. CDR1 and CDR2 (germline): LGHNA, YNFKEQ. V gave up 4 bases and J gave up 4 bases; unmatched junction bases: 18. This CDR3 is built from 18 residues. CDR3 DNA: TGTGCCAGCAGCCCCACGCCCAGTGGGGGGGGACTTGTAGAGACCCAGTACTTC. Protein sequence: CASSPTPSGGGLVETQYF.

The CDR3 DNA is TGTGCCAGCAGCTCCCGGGAGGGTTCAACCTACGAGCAGTACTTC. Protein: CASSSREGSTYEQYF. This chain uses TRBV7-9 with TRBJ2-7; 8 nucleotides align to TRBD2. Germline CDR1 is SEHNR and CDR2 is FQNEAQ (reference sequence). With V trimmed by 4 bases and J by 2 bases, 7 bases remained unmatched. The CDR3 is 15 amino acids.

V usage is TRBV18 and J usage is TRBJ2-2, with TRBD1 as a possible D gene (6 bases). The ends were cut back, 3 bases at V and 4 bases at J, with 12 bases in the middle. CDR3 size: 15 residues. Germline V CDR1 and CDR2: KGHSH, LQKENI. This CDR3 is CASSPTGYTTGELFF. In nucleotides, the CDR3 is TGTGCCAGCTCACCTACAGGGTACACCACCGGGGAGCTGTTTTTT.

The CDR3 bases are TGTGCCAGCAGCTTAGGGCCAAGGACAGATAGCAATCAGCCCCAGCATTTT. Its protein is CASSLGPRTDSNQPQHF. J is TRBJ1-5 and V is TRBV7-9; tentative D call: TRBD1 (6 bases). Germline lookup yields CDR1 SEHNR and CDR2 FQNEAQ (reference sequence). Between the trimmed V and J ends, which lost 1 base and 0 bases, there was a span of 13 bases. The CDR3 totals 17 residues.

The chain has TRBV28 and TRBJ1-1, with 10 bases matching TRBD1. This CDR3 comprises 15 residues. The germline V gene encodes CDR1 MDHEN and CDR2 SYDVKM. Trimming took 5 bases from V and 1 from J; bases not matched to a gene: 4. CDR3 in DNA: TGTGCCAGCAGTCAGACAGGGGGCGGGAACACTGAAGCTTTCTTT. It encodes CASSQTGGGNTEAFF.

In regard to this clone: The junction and the germline gene differ at one end; a read error may be behind it. This rearrangement joins TRBV5-4 to TRBJ1-1, with D maybe TRBD1 (6 bases). This CDR3 contains 13 residues. Germline lookup yields CDR1 SGHNT and CDR2 YYREEE (reference sequence). The DNA of the CDR3 is TGTGCCAGCAGCCCGGAGGTCTGGACAGAAGCTCTCTTT. Protein product: CASSPEVWTEALF.

V usage is TRBV11-2 and J usage is TRBJ1-5, with no clear D. This CDR3 has 13 residues. Germline V gene sequence: CDR1 SGHAT, CDR2 FQNNGV. Trimming took 0 bases from V and 12 from J, leaving 12 bases between them. Here the CDR3 reads CASSLDRGSGQHF. The CDR3 DNA sequence: TGTGCCAGCAGCTTAGATCGCGGTAGCGGCCAGCATTTT.

The chain carries TRBV9 and TRBJ2-7, with 12 bases that match TRBD1. Trimming took 3 bases from V and 6 from J; bases not matched to a gene: 7. Germline CDR1 SGDLS, CDR2 YYNGEE. The CDR3 length is 15 residues. In DNA form, the CDR3 reads TGTGCCAGCAGCGAGGGGGGGACAGGGGGCCTCGAGCAGTACTTC. It codes for CASSEGGTGGLEQYF.

Turning to this clone: Distinct nucleotide sequences in the sample also encode this CDR3. The chain links TRBV4-2 to TRBJ1-4, with 10 bases matching TRBD1. Unmatched junction bases numbered 0, after V lost 3 bases and J lost 5 bases. Germline V gene sequence: CDR1 LGHNA, CDR2 YNFKEQ. CDR3 length: 14 residues. CDR3 sequence reads: CASSQGQGNEKLFF. Here the CDR3 DNA reads TGTGCCAGCAGCCAGGGACAGGGGAATGAAAAACTGTTTTTT.

The genes are TRBV5-5 and TRBJ2-1; D is unclear. Germline CDR1 and CDR2: SGHKS and YYEKEE (reference sequence). CDR3 size: 13 residues. Trimming removed 2 bases from V and 7 bases from J, with 10 bases in between. The CDR3 DNA sequence: TGTGCCAGCAGCTTTCGAGCCGGGAATGAGCAGTTCTTC. The encoded protein is CASSFRAGNEQFF.

The rearrangement links TRBV23-1 to TRBJ1-2, with TRBD1 matching over 8 bases. TRBV23-1 is marked as an open reading frame, function uncertain. CDR3 size: 14 residues. The V and J ends lost 0 bases and 3 bases, in that order; junction bases with no gene match: 0. CDR3 sequence: CASSQSGQDYGYTF. CDR3 bases: TGCGCCAGCAGTCAATCGGGACAGGACTATGGCTACACCTTC.

This chain connects TRBV27 to TRBJ2-7; 8 bases align to TRBD2. CDR1 is MNHEY and CDR2 is SMNVEV in the germline V gene (reference sequence). There are 15 residues in the CDR3. The J segment lost 2 bases and the V segment lost 2 bases, leaving 5 bases of the junction unmatched. CDR3 coding DNA: TGTGCCAGCAGTTTAAGCGGAGCGGGGGCCTACGAGCAGTACTTC. It yields the protein CASSLSGAGAYEQYF.

The gene calls are TRBV7-2 and TRBJ2-3; D is possibly TRBD2 (5 bases). Trimming left V 4 bases short and J 0 bases short, with 11 bases between. CDR3 size: 15 residues. Germline CDR1 SGHTA, CDR2 FQGNSA. CDR3 protein: CASSYGLPSTDTQYF. In DNA, the CDR3 is TGTGCCAGCAGCTACGGACTGCCTAGCACAGATACGCAGTATTTT.

The CDR3 region has the DNA TGTGCCAGTAGGCTAGCGGGGGGTACAGATACGCAGTATTTT. Its translation: CASRLAGGTDTQYF. The chain employs TRBV19 and TRBJ2-3, with 11 nucleotides matching TRBD2. Germline-derived CDR1 and CDR2 are LNHDA and SQIVND (reference sequence). The CDR3 totals 14 residues. The V gene end was trimmed by 6 bases and the J gene end by 3 bases; junction bases not matched to a gene: 2. Combining the CDR3 with reference TRBV19 and TRBJ2-3 gives the whole variable domain DGGITQSPKYLFRKEGQNVTLSCEQNLNHDAMYWYRQDPGQGLRLIYYSQIVNDFQKGDIAEGYSVSREKKESFPLTVTSAQKNPTAFYLCASRLAGGTDTQYFGPGTRLTVL.

DNA of the CDR3: TGTGCCAGCAGTGACCGGGACAGGGCTGGCGGGGAGCTGTTTTTT. Translating it yields CASSDRDRAGGELFF. The V call is TRBV6-4, the J call TRBJ2-2, with TRBD1 matching 9 bases. The CDR3 length is 15 residues. Germline CDR1 is MRHNA and CDR2 is SNTAGT. After removal of 2 bases from V and 7 bases from J, the junction contained 5 bases not matched to a gene.

This chain connects TRBV6-1 to TRBJ1-5; 9 bases agree with TRBD1. The CDR3 consists of 18 residues. Unmatched junction bases numbered 7, after V lost 1 base and J lost 0 bases. CDR1 is MNHNS, CDR2 SASEGT, per germline. The CDR3 nucleotides read TGTGCCAGCAGTGAAGTGATACAGGGGGCTTATAGCAATCAGCCCCAGCATTTT. It translates to CASSEVIQGAYSNQPQHF.

Concerning this clone itself: At one of its ends the junction is not consistent with the germline gene, which may arise from a read error. The chain carries TRBV28 and TRBJ2-4; 7 bases are shared with TRBD1. CDR3 size: 14 residues. Germline V gene sequence: CDR1 MDHEN, CDR2 SYDVKM. CDR3 protein: CASSFQRGQIVGDF. The CDR3 nucleotides read TGTGCCAGCAGTTTCCAGAGGGGGCAGATTGTGGGGGACTTC.

The chain recombines TRBV7-2 with TRBJ1-5; TRBD1 aligns across 8 bases. This CDR3 has 13 residues. Germline V CDR1 and CDR2: SGHTA, FQGNSA. V lost 5 bases, J lost 7 bases, and 4 bases stayed unmatched. The CDR3 bases are TGTGCCAGCAGCGGACAGGGCCAACAGCCCCAGCATTTT. Translated: CASSGQGQQPQHF. Using reference TRBV7-2 and TRBJ1-5 for the parts outside the CDR3, the full variable domain is GAGVSQSPSNKVTEKGKDVELRCDPISGHTALYWYRQSLGQGLEFLIYFQGNSAPDKSGLPSDRFSAERTGGSVSTLTIQRTQQEDSAVYLCASSGQGQQPQHFGDGTRLSIL.